The entry that follows covers one T cell receptor (beta chain) sequence. The CDR3 length is 16 residues. Trimming removed 0 bases at V and 3 bases at J, with 12 bases between. The V gene's germline CDR1 is SGDLS and CDR2 YYNGEE. The sample belongs to a study of blood T cell repertoires in COVID-19. Per the original data handling: Cell counts per sample came from amplifying reference gene primers. The table came from immunoSEQ multiplex PCR; TCRdb's copy has only in-frame clones and leaves some out. That table furnishes V, J and clone size, whereas the DNA furnished D and trimming. The table includes roughly 80,000 clones, 65% to 85% detected once.

This chain uses TRBV9 with TRBJ1-4; D is ambiguous. The sequenced sample was peripheral blood. The origin of this receptor is a man aged 65 to 85 with active or convalescent COVID-19. CDR3 residues: CASSVGNSRANEKLFF. CDR3 in DNA: TGTGCCAGCAGCGTAGGGAATTCCCGGGCTAATGAAAAACTGTTTTTT.